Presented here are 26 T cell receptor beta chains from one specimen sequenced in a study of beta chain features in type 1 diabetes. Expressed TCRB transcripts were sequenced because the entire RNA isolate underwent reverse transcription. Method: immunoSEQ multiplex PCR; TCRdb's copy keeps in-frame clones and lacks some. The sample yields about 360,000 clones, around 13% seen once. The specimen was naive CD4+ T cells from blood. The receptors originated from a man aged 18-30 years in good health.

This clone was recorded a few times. The CDR3 DNA reads as TGTGCCAGCAGTTTGGAGGGGGCCGGTAGTCAGCCCCAGCATTTT. It specifies CASSLEGAGSQPQHF. V usage is TRBV27 and J usage is TRBJ1-5, with 7 bases lining up with TRBD1. This CDR3 has 15 residues. Germline CDR1 reads MNHEY; CDR2 reads SMNVEV (reference sequence). V gave up 3 bases and J gave up 6 bases; unmatched junction bases: 8.

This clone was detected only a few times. The CDR3 nucleotides read TGTGCCAGCAGCTTAATCCTAGCGACCCTCTACGAGCAGTACTTC. Translating it yields CASSLILATLYEQYF. The V gene is TRBV11-1, the J gene TRBJ2-7; tentative D call: TRBD2 (6 bases). Trimming stripped 2 bases from V and 3 bases from J, with 14 bases between. CDR1 is SGHAT, CDR2 FQDESV, per germline (reference sequence). CDR3 length equals 15 residues.

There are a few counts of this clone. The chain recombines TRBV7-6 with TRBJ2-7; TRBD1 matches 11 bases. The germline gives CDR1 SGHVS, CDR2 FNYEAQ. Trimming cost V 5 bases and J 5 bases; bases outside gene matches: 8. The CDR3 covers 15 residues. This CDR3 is CASSRGQGAINEQYF. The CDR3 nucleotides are TGTGCCAGCAGCCGAGGACAGGGGGCGATCAACGAGCAGTACTTC.

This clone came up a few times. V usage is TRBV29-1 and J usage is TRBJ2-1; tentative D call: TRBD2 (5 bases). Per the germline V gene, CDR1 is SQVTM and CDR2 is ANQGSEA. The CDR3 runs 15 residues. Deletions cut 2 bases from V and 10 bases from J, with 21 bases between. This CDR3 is CSVERVRGQRVEQFF. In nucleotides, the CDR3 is TGCAGCGTTGAAAGGGTCCGGGGTCAGCGAGTCGAGCAGTTCTTC.

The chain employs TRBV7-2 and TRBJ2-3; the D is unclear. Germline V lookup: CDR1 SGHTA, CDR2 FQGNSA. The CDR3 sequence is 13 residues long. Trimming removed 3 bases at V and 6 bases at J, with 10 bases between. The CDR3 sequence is CASSFRGPDTQYF. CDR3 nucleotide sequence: TGTGCCAGCAGCTTCCGCGGCCCGGATACGCAGTATTTT.

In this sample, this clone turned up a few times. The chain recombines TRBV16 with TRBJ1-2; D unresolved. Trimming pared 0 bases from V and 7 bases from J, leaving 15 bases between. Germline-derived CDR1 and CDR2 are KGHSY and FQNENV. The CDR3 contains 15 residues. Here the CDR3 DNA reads TGTGCCAGCAGCCAATCTCAAGTCGAGGGTTTTGGCTACACCTTC. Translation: CASSQSQVEGFGYTF.

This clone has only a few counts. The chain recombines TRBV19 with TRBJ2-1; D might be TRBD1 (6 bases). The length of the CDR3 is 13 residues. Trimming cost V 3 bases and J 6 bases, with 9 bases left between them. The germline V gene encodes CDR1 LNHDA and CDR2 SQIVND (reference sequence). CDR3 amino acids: CASSIAGANEQFF. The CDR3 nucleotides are TGTGCCAGTAGTATCGCAGGGGCCAATGAGCAGTTCTTC.

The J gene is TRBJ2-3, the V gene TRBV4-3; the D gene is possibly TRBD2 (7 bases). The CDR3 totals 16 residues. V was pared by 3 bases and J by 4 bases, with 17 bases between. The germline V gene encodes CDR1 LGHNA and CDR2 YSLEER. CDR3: CASSQRGRAGSDTQYF. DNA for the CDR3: TGCGCCAGCAGCCAGCGGGGGCGCGCGGGGTCAGATACGCAGTATTTT.

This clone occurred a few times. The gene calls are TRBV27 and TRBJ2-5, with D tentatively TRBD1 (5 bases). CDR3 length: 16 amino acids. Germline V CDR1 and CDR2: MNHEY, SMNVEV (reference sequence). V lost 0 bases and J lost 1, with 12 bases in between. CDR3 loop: CASSLSRRAIQETQYF. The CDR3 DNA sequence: TGTGCCAGCAGTTTATCCCGCAGGGCGATCCAAGAGACCCAGTACTTC.

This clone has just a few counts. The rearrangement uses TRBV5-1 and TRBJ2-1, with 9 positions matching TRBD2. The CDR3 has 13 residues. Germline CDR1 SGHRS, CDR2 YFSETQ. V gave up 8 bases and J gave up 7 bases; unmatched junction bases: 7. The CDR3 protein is CASHSGRSNEQFF. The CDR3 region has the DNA TGCGCCAGTCATAGCGGGAGATCTAATGAGCAGTTCTTC.

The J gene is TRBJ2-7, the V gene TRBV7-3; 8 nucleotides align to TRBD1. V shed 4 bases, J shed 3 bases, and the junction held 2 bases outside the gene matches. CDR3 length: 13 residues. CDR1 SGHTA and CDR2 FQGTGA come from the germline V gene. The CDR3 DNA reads TGTGCCAGCAGCTGGACAGGGAACTACGAGCAGTACTTC. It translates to CASSWTGNYEQYF. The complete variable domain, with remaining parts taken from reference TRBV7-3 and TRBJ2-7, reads GAGVSQTPSNKVTEKGKYVELRCDPISGHTALYWYRQSLGQGPEFLIYFQGTGAADDSGLPNDRFFAVRPEGSVSTLKIQRTERGDSAVYLCASSWTGNYEQYFGPGTRLTVT.

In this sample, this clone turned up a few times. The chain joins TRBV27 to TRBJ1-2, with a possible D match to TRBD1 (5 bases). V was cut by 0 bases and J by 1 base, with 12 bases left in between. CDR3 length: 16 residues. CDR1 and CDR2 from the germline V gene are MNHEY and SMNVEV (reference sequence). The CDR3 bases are TGTGCCAGCAGTTTATCCCCAGCAGGGATTAACTATGGCTACACCTTC. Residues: CASSLSPAGINYGYTF.

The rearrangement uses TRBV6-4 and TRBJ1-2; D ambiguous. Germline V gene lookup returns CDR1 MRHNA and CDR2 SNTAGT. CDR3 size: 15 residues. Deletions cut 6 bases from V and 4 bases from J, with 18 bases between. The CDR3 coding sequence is TGTGCCAGCAGCCCCGGCCGGGGTTATGCCTATGGCTACACCTTC. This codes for CASSPGRGYAYGYTF.

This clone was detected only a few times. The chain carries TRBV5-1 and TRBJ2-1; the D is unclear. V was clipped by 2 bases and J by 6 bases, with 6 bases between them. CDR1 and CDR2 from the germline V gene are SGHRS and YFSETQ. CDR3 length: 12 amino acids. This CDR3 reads CASSFERNEQFF. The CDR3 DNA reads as TGCGCCAGCAGCTTCGAGCGCAATGAGCAGTTCTTC.

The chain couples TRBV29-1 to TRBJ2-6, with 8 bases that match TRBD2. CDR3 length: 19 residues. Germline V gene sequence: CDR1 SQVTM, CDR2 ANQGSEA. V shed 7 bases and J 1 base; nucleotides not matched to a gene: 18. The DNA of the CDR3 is TGCAGCGCGGGAGGGGCCTTCAGCTTACTAGCTTCTGGGGCCAACGTCCTGACTTTC. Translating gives CSAGGAFSLLASGANVLTF. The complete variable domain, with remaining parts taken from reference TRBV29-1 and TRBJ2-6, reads SAVISQKPSRDICQRGTSLTIQCQVDSQVTMMFWYRQQPGQSLTLIATANQGSEATYESGFVIDKFPISRPNLTFSTLTVSNMSPEDSSIYLCSAGGAFSLLASGANVLTFGAGSRLTVL.

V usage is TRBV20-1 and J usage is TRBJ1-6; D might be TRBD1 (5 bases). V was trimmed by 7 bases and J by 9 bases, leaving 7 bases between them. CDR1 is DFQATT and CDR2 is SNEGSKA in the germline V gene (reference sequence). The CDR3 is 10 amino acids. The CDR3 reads CSVGGSPLHF. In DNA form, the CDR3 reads TGCAGTGTGGGGGGTTCACCCCTCCACTTT.

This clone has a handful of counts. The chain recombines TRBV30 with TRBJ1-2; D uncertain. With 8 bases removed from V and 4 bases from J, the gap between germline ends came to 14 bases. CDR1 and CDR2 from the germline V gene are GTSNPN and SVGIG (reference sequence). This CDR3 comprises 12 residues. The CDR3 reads CAGMEGVYGYTF. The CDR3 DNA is TGTGCCGGGATGGAGGGCGTCTATGGCTACACCTTC.

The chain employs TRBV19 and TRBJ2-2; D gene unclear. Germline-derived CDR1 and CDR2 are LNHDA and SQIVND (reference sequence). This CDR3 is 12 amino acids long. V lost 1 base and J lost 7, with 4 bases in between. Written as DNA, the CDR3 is TGTGCCAGTAGTATAGGAGGCGGGGAGCTGTTTTTT. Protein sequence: CASSIGGGELFF.

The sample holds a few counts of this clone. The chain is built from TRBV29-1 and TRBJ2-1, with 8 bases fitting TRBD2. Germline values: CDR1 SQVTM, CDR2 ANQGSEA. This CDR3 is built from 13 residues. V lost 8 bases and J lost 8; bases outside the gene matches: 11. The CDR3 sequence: CSNRASGRDEQFF. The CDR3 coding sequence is TGCAGCAACCGGGCCAGCGGGAGAGATGAGCAGTTCTTC.

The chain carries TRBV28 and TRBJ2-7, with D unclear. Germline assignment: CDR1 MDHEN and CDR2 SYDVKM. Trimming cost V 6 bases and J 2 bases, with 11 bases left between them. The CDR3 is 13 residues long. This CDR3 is CASSFDTAYEQYF. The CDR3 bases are TGTGCCAGCAGCTTTGACACTGCCTACGAGCAGTACTTC.

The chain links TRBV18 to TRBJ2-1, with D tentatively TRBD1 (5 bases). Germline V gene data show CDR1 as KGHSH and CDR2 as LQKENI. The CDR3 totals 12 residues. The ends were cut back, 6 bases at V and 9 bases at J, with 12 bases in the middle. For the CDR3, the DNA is TGTGCCAGCTCCCTAGGGGCCCCTGAGCAGTTCTTC. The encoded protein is CASSLGAPEQFF.

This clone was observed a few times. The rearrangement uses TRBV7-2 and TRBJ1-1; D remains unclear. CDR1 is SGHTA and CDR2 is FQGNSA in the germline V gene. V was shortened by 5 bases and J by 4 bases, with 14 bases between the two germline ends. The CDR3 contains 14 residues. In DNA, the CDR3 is TGTGCCAGCAGCCCACCTGGGAGGAGCACTGAAGCTTTCTTT. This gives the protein CASSPPGRSTEAFF.

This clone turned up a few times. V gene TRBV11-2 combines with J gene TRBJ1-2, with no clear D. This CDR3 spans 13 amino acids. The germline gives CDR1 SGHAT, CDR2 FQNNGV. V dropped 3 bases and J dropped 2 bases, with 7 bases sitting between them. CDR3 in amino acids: CASSLDLNYGYTF. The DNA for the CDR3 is TGTGCCAGCAGCTTGGACTTAAACTATGGCTACACCTTC. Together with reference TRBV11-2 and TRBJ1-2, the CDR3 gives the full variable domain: EAGVAQSPRYKIIEKRQSVAFWCNPISGHATLYWYQQILGQGPKLLIQFQNNGVVDDSQLPKDRFSAERLKGVDSTLKIQPAKLEDSAVYLCASSLDLNYGYTFGSGTRLTVV.

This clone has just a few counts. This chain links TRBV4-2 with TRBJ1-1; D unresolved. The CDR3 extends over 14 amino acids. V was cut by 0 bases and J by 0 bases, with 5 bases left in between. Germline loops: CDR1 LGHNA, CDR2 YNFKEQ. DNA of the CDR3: TGTGCCAGCAGCCAAGACGGTTTGAACACTGAAGCTTTCTTT. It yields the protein CASSQDGLNTEAFF.

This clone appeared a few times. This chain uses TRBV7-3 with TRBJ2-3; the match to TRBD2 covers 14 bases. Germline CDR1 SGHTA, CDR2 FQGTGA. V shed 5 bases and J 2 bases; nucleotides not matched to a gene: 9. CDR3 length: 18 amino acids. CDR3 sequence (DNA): TGTGCCAGCAGCCCGTTGGGACTAGCGGGAGACTACACAGATACGCAGTATTTT. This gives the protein CASSPLGLAGDYTDTQYF.

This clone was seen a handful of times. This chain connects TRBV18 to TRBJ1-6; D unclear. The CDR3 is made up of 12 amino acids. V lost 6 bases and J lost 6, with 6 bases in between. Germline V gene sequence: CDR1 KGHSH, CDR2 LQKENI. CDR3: CASSQINSPLHF. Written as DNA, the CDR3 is TGTGCCAGCTCGCAGATTAATTCACCCCTCCACTTT.